This TCR beta chain stems from a study of blood T cell repertoires in COVID-19. In the study overall: Sites across the United States, Italy and Spain contributed samples from acute and convalescent COVID-19. T cells, B-cell-depleted T cells, or PBMCs supplied cDNA or gDNA.

Study processing details: Reference gene primer amplification gave estimated nucleated cell counts. Method: immunoSEQ multiplex PCR; TCRdb's copy keeps in-frame clones and lacks some. Clonal size and the V and J genes are those of that table, whereas D and trimming came from the DNA. The sample lists around 100,000 clones, 91% occurring once. Per germline, CDR1 SNHLY and CDR2 FYNNEI. CDR3 length: 14 residues. The V segment lost 6 bases and the J segment 1 base; nucleotides outside the gene matches: 2. The TCR comes from a man aged 45-60 years with acute or convalescent COVID-19. The sequenced sample was peripheral blood. This chain links TRBV2 with TRBJ1-1; TRBD1 matches at 10 bases. Written as DNA, the CDR3 is TGTGCCAGCAGCCGGACAGGGGGGAACACTGAAGCTTTCTTT. Its protein is CASSRTGGNTEAFF. Supplemented by reference TRBV2 and TRBJ1-1, the full variable domain reads EPEVTQTPSHQVTQMGQEVILRCVPISNHLYFYWYRQILGQKVEFLVSFYNNEISEKSEIFDDQFSVERPDGSNFTLKIRSTKLEDSAMYFCASSRTGGNTEAFFGQGTRLTVV.